This T cell receptor (beta chain) originates from a study of blood T cells in healthy people across ages. The second PCR ran about 6 to 12 cycles with a sample-barcoded 5' primer and J-beta primers. Each cDNA molecule carried a tag from a template-switch adaptor that contained 12 random nucleotides. Each CDR3 protein gets one entry after TCRdb re-called the 5' RACE reads with MiXCR. The repertoire has around 1,500,000 distinct CDR3 sequences, 40% to 50% of them found once; the top ten carry 7% to 9.5%. This clonotype appeared many times. This CDR3 is built from 14 residues. The germline V gene has CDR1 SQVTM and CDR2 ANQGSEA. The J segment lost 6 bases and the V segment lost 8 bases, leaving 10 bases of the junction unmatched.

Sequenced material: blood. This TCR was recovered from a woman aged 18-29 years in good health. The genes are TRBV29-1 and TRBJ2-3, with 11 bases fitting TRBD2. CDR3 region: CSLTSGTRGDTQYF. As DNA, the CDR3 is TGCAGCCTGACTAGCGGGACGCGTGGCGATACGCAGTATTTT.